This T cell receptor beta chain was documented in a study of T cells in localized non-small cell lung cancer. Study observations and caveats: In adjacent lung, a median around 52 of the top 100 tumor clones were found.

Germline V gene sequence: CDR1 SGHDT, CDR2 YYEEEE. V gave up 4 bases and J gave up 3 bases, with 19 bases separating them. The CDR3 has 17 residues. Only in-frame clones appear in the TCRdb table, and some are missing; sequencing was by immunoSEQ multiplex PCR. The sample lists 20,000 to 25,000 clones; 75% to 90% were seen once. As for this clone: Its specificity is unknown.

The clonotype was recovered from a female donor at least 60 years old with stage I lung adenocarcinoma. The starting material was peripheral blood, obtained before any cancer treatment. This chain links TRBV5-6 with TRBJ1-4, with D possibly being TRBD1 (6 bases). The CDR3 is CASSLRQADSSNEKLFF. CDR3 in DNA: TGTGCCAGCAGCCTCAGACAGGCCGACTCGTCTAATGAAAAACTGTTTTTT.